This T cell receptor beta chain was profiled in a study of cytomegalovirus exposure and HLA in healthy donors (dated 2017 in TCRdb). Regarding the study in general: A later analysis indicated that the roughly 120 validation repertoires were generated on the platform also employed for the 700 or so repertoires of the first cohort. The study aimed to test whether signatures of past pathogen exposure could be identified by cataloging public T cell receptors. In addition to the first cohort of around 670 subjects, a separate validation cohort of approximately 110 different subjects was used. High-throughput TCR immunosequencing, statistical association of individual TCRs with disease status, and machine learning were combined to predict cytomegalovirus infection status.

After removal of 5 bases from V and 0 bases from J, the junction retains 3 bases not matched to a gene. From the cysteine through the phenylalanine, the CDR3 covers 14 amino acids. CDR3 DNA is the only sequence kept; it has 42 bases, read in frame from the first base. CDR1 and CDR2 are drawn from the germline V gene (reference sequence): GTSNPN, SVGIG. The donors were included in the validation cohort of some 110 subjects, a group kept apart from the 666-subject first cohort. Receptors were amplified or captured by the immunoSEQ multiplex PCR assay. The published analysis was carried out like this. A statistical classification framework was built for diagnosing cytomegalovirus status from the catalog of TCR beta chain sequences. TCRdb retrieved this table from immuneACCESS and kept in-frame rearrangements only. Not all clones are present; in checked studies, unresolved V genes account for under half, and no reason is known for the remainder. V, J and clone size are those of that table, while D and trimming were read from the DNA. The sample table shows hundreds of thousands of clones, and less than 90% are seen once. Roughly 5.5% of the sample belongs to the ten largest clones.

A remark on this clone: Its antigen specificity is not known. No per-base quality is available; no much larger clone lies one base away.

What the research found in general, with its limitations: The validation cohort had no HLA typing available for a later analysis, so co-occurrence within that cohort was assessed over all 120 or so repertoires. In a later analysis, TCRs clustered in the first cohort were found to also tend to co-occur in the 120 or so validation repertoires, with 90% to 95% of cluster scores above 0. Most TCR sequences were observed very rarely across donors, whereas some public TCRs were present in many individuals. In the study, approximately 150 TCR beta chains were listed as associated with cytomegalovirus. In both the original and validation cohorts, the classifier was reported to diagnose cytomegalovirus status with high specificity and sensitivity. A few of the identified cytomegalovirus-associated TCR beta chains were confirmed in vitro to be specific for cytomegalovirus antigens. According to the authors, the approach could potentially be generalized to other disease states and immunological phenotypes.

The chain is encoded by TRBV30 joined to TRBJ1-3; 8 central bases correspond to TRBD1. Sequenced material: PBMCs. This TCR derives from a woman aged 18-29 years in good health and CMV-seronegative. The CDR3 sequence is CAWSTGDSGNTIYF. At the DNA level, the sequence is TGTGCCTGGTCGACAGGGGACTCTGGAAACACCATATATTTT. Beyond the CDR3, the reference TRBV30 and TRBJ1-3 genes provide the residues; the full variable domain reads: SQTIHQWPATLVQPVGSPLSLECTVEGTSNPNLYWYRQAAGRGLQLLFYSVGIGQISSEVPQNLSASRPQDRQFILSSKKLLLSDSGFYLCAWSTGDSGNTIYFGEGSWLTVV.